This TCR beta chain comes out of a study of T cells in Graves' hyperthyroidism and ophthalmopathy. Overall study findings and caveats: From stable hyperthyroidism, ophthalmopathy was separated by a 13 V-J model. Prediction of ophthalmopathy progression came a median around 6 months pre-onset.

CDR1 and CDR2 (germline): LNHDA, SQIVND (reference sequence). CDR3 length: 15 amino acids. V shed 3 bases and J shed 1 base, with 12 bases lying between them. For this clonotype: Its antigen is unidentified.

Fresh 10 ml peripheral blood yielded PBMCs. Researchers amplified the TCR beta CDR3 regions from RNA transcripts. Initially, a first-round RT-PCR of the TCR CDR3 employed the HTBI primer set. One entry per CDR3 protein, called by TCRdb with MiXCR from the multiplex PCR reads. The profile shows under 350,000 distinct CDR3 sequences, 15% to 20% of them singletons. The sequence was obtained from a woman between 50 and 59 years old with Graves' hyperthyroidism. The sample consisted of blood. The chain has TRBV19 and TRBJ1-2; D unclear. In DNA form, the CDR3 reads TGTGCCAGTAGTATCTTTCTCTGGGATAACTATGGCTACACCTTC. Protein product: CASSIFLWDNYGYTF.